Listed here are 17 T cell receptor beta chains from one sample, sequenced in a study of cytomegalovirus exposure and HLA in healthy donors. Use of 60 Vbeta and 13 Jbeta primers characterized the PCR. Generated by immunoSEQ multiplex PCR, the TCRdb table keeps only in-frame clones and is missing some. Altogether about 110,000 clones are present, about 79% being singletons, with the ten largest covering about 2.5%. Sequencing was done on a sample of PBMCs. The source of these receptors is a man in his forties or fifties in good health and CMV-seropositive.

This clone was picked up many times. The chain links TRBV7-2 to TRBJ2-7, with D possibly being TRBD2 (7 bases). The CDR3 consists of 14 residues. Germline V gives CDR1 SGHTA, CDR2 FQGNSA. The germline V and J ends were trimmed by 2 bases and 2 bases, with 10 bases remaining between them. CDR3 DNA: TGTGCCAGCAGCTTAAGGGGGGGAACCTACGAGCAGTACTTC. Translation gives CASSLRGGTYEQYF.

The chain carries TRBV12-1 and TRBJ2-7; the table's D call, TRBD2, has no DNA check behind it. TRBV12-1 represents a pseudogene. The CDR3 is made up of 14 amino acids. CDR3 sequence reads: CASSSGTKPYEQYF. For the CDR3, the DNA is TGTGCCAGCAGCTCCGGGACTAAGCCCTACGAGCAGTACTTC.

The rearrangement links TRBV27 to TRBJ2-2; the D gene is possibly TRBD2 (5 bases). Per the germline V gene, CDR1 is MNHEY and CDR2 is SMNVEV (reference sequence). Trimming stripped 4 bases from V and 6 bases from J, with 15 bases between. The CDR3 sequence is 15 residues long. The CDR3 is CASSWSGTQPGELFF. CDR3 nucleotides: TGTGCCAGCAGTTGGAGCGGTACTCAACCCGGGGAGCTGTTTTTT.

Concerning this clone itself: Mismatch with germline at one junction end may stem from a read error. This chain uses TRBV7-9 with TRBJ1-5, with 8 bases aligning to TRBD1. The CDR3 loop spans 15 amino acids. The V gene's germline CDR1 is SEHNR and CDR2 FQNEAQ (reference sequence). CDR3 protein: CSSSFGQGADQPQHF. The CDR3 region has the DNA TGTTCCAGCAGCTTCGGACAGGGAGCGGATCAGCCCCAGCATTTT.

This clone occurred once. The J gene is TRBJ2-5, the V gene TRBV18, with 8 bases lining up with TRBD2. Germline V gene data show CDR1 as KGHSH and CDR2 as LQKENI. The CDR3 is 16 amino acids. The V gene end was trimmed by 0 bases and the J gene end by 4 bases; junction bases not matched to a gene: 7. The DNA of the CDR3 is TGTGCCAGCTCACCACCGAGGGCGGGAGGCCCAGAGACCCAGTACTTC. It yields the protein CASSPPRAGGPETQYF.

The chain uses TRBV5-6 and TRBJ2-2, with D tentatively TRBD1 (5 bases). Per the germline V gene, CDR1 is SGHDT and CDR2 is YYEEEE. This CDR3 comprises 17 residues. V was clipped by 1 base and J by 0 bases, with 13 bases between them. CDR3 in amino acids: CASSLTPQGSNTGELFF. CDR3 bases: TGTGCCAGCAGCTTGACCCCGCAGGGATCGAACACCGGGGAGCTGTTTTTT.

This clone has only a few counts. The CDR3 loop reads CASSSRRSGSLETQYF. Written as DNA, the CDR3 is TGTGCCAGCAGCTCCCGGCGGAGCGGGTCATTGGAGACCCAGTACTTC. This sequence joins TRBV7-7 and TRBJ2-5, with D perhaps matching TRBD2 (6 bases). The germline V and J ends were trimmed by 4 bases and 5 bases, with 20 bases remaining between them. From germline, CDR1 is SSHAT and CDR2 FNYEAQ (reference sequence). The length of the CDR3 is 16 residues.

The genes are TRBV27 and TRBJ2-7; 10 positions agree with TRBD2. Germline CDR1 is MNHEY and CDR2 is SMNVEV (reference sequence). Trimming cost V 6 bases and J 0 bases; bases outside gene matches: 2. The CDR3 loop spans 14 amino acids. The CDR3 loop reads CASSLAGDSYEQYF. CDR3 nucleotide sequence: TGTGCCAGCAGCCTAGCGGGAGACTCCTACGAGCAGTACTTC.

The chain links TRBV11-3 to TRBJ2-1, with a possible D match to TRBD1 (6 bases). Germline-derived CDR1 and CDR2 are SGHNT and YENEEA. V was pared by 5 bases and J by 4 bases, with 15 bases between. CDR3 length: 15 residues. CDR3 sequence (DNA): TGTGCCAGCAGCCGGACAGCCCAGAATTACAATGAGCAGTTCTTC. Translation: CASSRTAQNYNEQFF. Variable domain in full (rest from reference TRBV11-3 and TRBJ2-1): EAGVVQSPRYKIIEKKQPVAFWCNPISGHNTLYWYLQNLGQGPELLIRYENEEAVDDSQLPKDRFSAERLKGVDSTLKIQPAELGDSAVYLCASSRTAQNYNEQFFGPGTRLTVL.

This clone was seen a single time. Other DNA sequences in this specimen translate into the identical CDR3. V is TRBV7-2 and J is TRBJ1-2, with D perhaps TRBD1 (5 bases). The CDR3 runs to 14 residues. The ends were cut back, 5 bases at V and 4 bases at J, with 14 bases in the middle. Germline V gene lookup returns CDR1 SGHTA and CDR2 FQGNSA. CDR3 sequence: CASSPGQGGYGYTF. Here the CDR3 DNA reads TGTGCCAGCAGCCCTGGGCAGGGCGGCTATGGCTACACCTTC.

The table lists this clone with a few counts. The V call is TRBV5-4, the J call TRBJ2-5, with 8 nucleotides matching TRBD2. From germline, CDR1 is SGHNT and CDR2 YYREEE (reference sequence). This CDR3 comprises 16 residues. V was clipped by 0 bases and J by 4 bases; unmatched bases: 8. This chain's CDR3 is CASSLDGTRSGETQYF. The CDR3, as DNA: TGTGCCAGCAGCTTGGATGGGACTAGGTCAGGAGAGACCCAGTACTTC.

This chain joins TRBV7-6 and TRBJ2-2, with D tentatively TRBD2 (6 bases). Germline CDR1 and CDR2: SGHVS and FNYEAQ. V was clipped by 3 bases and J by 0 bases, with 14 bases between them. The length of the CDR3 is 17 residues. The CDR3 loop is CASSLTSRGSNTGELFF. The CDR3 region has the DNA TGTGCCAGCAGCTTGACTAGTCGCGGCTCGAACACCGGGGAGCTGTTTTTT.

The chain recombines TRBV6-1 with TRBJ1-4; D is perhaps TRBD1 (6 bases). This CDR3 region has 15 residues. The V gene lost 7 bases and the J gene lost 7 bases, with 19 bases spanning the gap. Germline-derived CDR1 and CDR2 are MNHNS and SASEGT. This CDR3 is CASTVRGGAGEKLFF. Written as DNA, the CDR3 is TGTGCCAGCACCGTCAGAGGGGGGGCGGGTGAAAAACTGTTTTTT.

This clone has a handful of counts. The identical CDR3 is also encoded by other nucleotide sequences in the sample. In DNA form, the CDR3 reads TGTGCCAGCAGACCCCTTCTAAGCACAGATACGCAGTATTTT. It translates to CASRPLLSTDTQYF. V and J are TRBV2 and TRBJ2-3; D remains unclear. This CDR3 has 14 amino acids. The ends were cut back, 6 bases at V and 0 bases at J, with 10 bases in the middle. Germline assignment: CDR1 SNHLY and CDR2 FYNNEI.

The genes are TRBV5-1 and TRBJ2-1; D is unresolved. Trimming stripped 4 bases from V and 0 bases from J, with 11 bases between. CDR1 SGHRS and CDR2 YFSETQ come from the germline V gene. This CDR3 spans 15 amino acids. The CDR3: CASSPAASSYNEQFF. DNA for the CDR3: TGCGCCAGCAGCCCCGCCGCCAGCTCCTACAATGAGCAGTTCTTC.

The chain links TRBV25-1 to TRBJ1-5, with 8 bases fitting TRBD1. Germline lookup yields CDR1 MGHDK and CDR2 SYGVNS. V shed 6 bases, J shed 2 bases, and the junction held 6 bases outside the gene matches. CDR3 size: 15 residues. The CDR3 DNA sequence: TGTGCCAGCAGCCCAAGGGGACAGGGCAATCAGCCCCAGCATTTT. Translated, it gives CASSPRGQGNQPQHF.

The rearrangement joins TRBV18 to TRBJ1-1; TRBD1 is a possible D gene (6 bases). The germline V and J ends were trimmed by 6 bases and 5 bases, with 16 bases remaining between them. The germline CDR1 and CDR2 sequences are KGHSH and LQKENI. This CDR3 is built from 14 residues. CDR3 sequence (DNA): TGTGCCAGCTCCACGACAGGCTTCGGGACTGAAGCTTTCTTT. This codes for CASSTTGFGTEAFF.